This TCR beta chain was recovered during a study of cytomegalovirus exposure and HLA in healthy donors (dated by TCRdb to about 2017). Regarding the complete study: According to an earlier analysis of a few hundred of the donors, some 180 million T cells yielded approximately 120 million unique TCR beta sequences and about 280 Gb of sequence data. An early release that covered approximately 600 HLA-typed donors contained approximately 290 gigabases of sequencing data and some 87 million unique TCR sequences. Among the approximately 420 genotyped donors, around 79% belonged to the genetic ancestry cluster associated with self-reported Caucasian donors. The study aimed to test whether signatures of past pathogen exposure could be identified by cataloging public T cell receptors. The T cell repertoires of about 700 subjects were profiled by immunosequencing and related to cytomegalovirus serostatus. A separate validation cohort of roughly 120 different subjects was used in addition to the approximately 640-subject first cohort. High-throughput TCR immunosequencing, statistical association of individual TCRs with disease status, and machine learning were combined to predict cytomegalovirus infection status. A later analysis re-examined previously published TCR beta repertoires from more than 650 donors and added high-resolution HLA genotyping to investigate patterns of TCR occurrence. Rather than using new phenotypic data, the later analysis identified candidate immune exposures from TCR beta sequences and from how often those sequences occurred across donors. An earlier analysis of more than 450 of the donors used high-throughput TCR beta sequencing to judge whether each TCR beta V gene segment behaved as functional or pseudogenic. Donor age, sex, ethnicity and CMV serostatus were compiled together with the repertoire data. In a later genetic analysis, genome-wide SNP genotypes for 398 of the 666 donors were used, and that subset was treated as a discovery cohort. All discovery cohort repertoires had been generated on a single sequencing platform. Class I and class II HLA loci were covered by the typing at four-digit resolution. Typing coverage differed by locus: A, B, C, DRB1 and DQB1 were typed in about 620-630 donors, DQA1 in 500 to 550, DPA1 in 600 to 610, and DPB1 in just under 490. Five DR-DQ haplotypes were treated as single units for association and clustering because of strong linkage in the cohort. Across 300 to 400 genotyped donors of the cohort, an average of approximately 220,000 unique TCR beta nucleotide sequences per donor were sequenced, and approximately 17% of those sequences were non-productive. Overall study outcomes, separate from this receptor: A later analysis found that TCR association rates varied across HLA loci, with DRB1 alleles showing the most associated TCRs and HLA-C alleles the fewest. Strong co-occurrence of HLA alleles, especially DR and DQ, made assigning TCR associations to individual alleles difficult. The only immune exposure information available for the cohort was CMV serostatus. A later analysis found that most CMV-associated TCR beta chains appeared HLA-restricted, with HLA associations seemingly driven largely by CMV exposure. A further reported finding was that TCR beta sequences accurately predicted the HLA-A and HLA-B alleles for most subjects in the first cohort. Most TCR sequences were seen in very few donors, while some public TCRs were found in many individuals. Presence/absence analyses assumed roughly uniform sequencing depth across donors, an assumption that may not hold. In an earlier analysis of about 600 of the donors, most TCR beta V segments appeared in productive rearrangements about 90% or about 30% of the time, broadly matching IMGT annotations. In both the original and validation cohorts, the classifier was reported to diagnose cytomegalovirus status with high specificity and sensitivity. A cluster of highly shared sequence variants was judged likely to be a technical artifact of the sequencing pipeline. In vitro tests confirmed that a few of the cytomegalovirus-associated TCR beta chains recognize cytomegalovirus antigens. In a later analysis, HLA-associated TCR beta chains were found to be more clonally expanded and to have lower generation probabilities than equally common non-associated chains. A later genetic analysis associated a missense DCLRE1C variant with V-gene and J-gene trimming of TCR beta chains, and an independent cohort replicated the association. Because HLA typing was missing for some donors at each locus, association tests included only the typed subset. The 87-base-pair reads could not distinguish some IMGT-functional V segments, including TRBV6-2 and TRBV6-3, so those segments were excluded. A later genetic analysis reported fewer N-insertions in productive TCRs among donors in an Asian-associated ancestry cluster than the approximately 700-donor mean. Linkage disequilibrium might explain the correlated functional status among segregating V segments, but an unknown experimental factor could not be ruled out. In a later analysis, around 17,000 TCR beta sequences were associated with specific HLA alleles at a false discovery rate of 0.05. Over 15 rarely observed V segments, including chromosome 9 orphons, were excluded from the earlier analysis of a few hundred of the donors because counts were too low. In the study, around 150 TCR beta chains were listed as associated with cytomegalovirus. According to the authors, the approach could potentially be generalized to other disease states and immunological phenotypes. In this cohort, only TCR beta chains were sequenced, and detectable features were limited by the absence of alpha or paired-chain data. A later analysis reported that several top co-occurrence clusters appeared linked to parvovirus B19, influenza, CMV and Epstein-Barr virus.

Library preparation used the immunoSEQ multiplex PCR assay. For the multiplex PCR, a mixture combining 60 forward primers for TCR Vbeta segments and 13 reverse primers for TCR Jbeta segments was used. Amplification of the CDR3 region of rearranged TCR beta genes was performed with a multiplex PCR assay on genomic DNA. Amplified TCR beta libraries were sequenced as 87-base-pair reads on the Illumina HiSeq System. Processing in the source paper ran as follows. A later analysis tallied 75 million to 95 million unique TCR beta chains across the 610 or so repertoires, and around 9.9 million of those chains were shared by two or more donors. To remove PCR and sequencing errors, raw reads were error-corrected and collapsed into unique sequences using a nearest-neighbor algorithm that merged closely related sequences. V, D and J gene segments were assigned by aligning CDR3 sequences to IMGT reference sequences. For a sequence to be retained, a match of at least six nucleotides to both a V gene segment and a J gene segment was required. Rearrangements were called productive when the CDR3 lacked stop codons and stayed in frame with V and J; all others were non-productive. Following IMGT convention, CDR3 was defined as the stretch from the second conserved V-encoded cysteine up to the conserved J-encoded phenylalanine. Sequences without an unambiguous match to a single V gene segment were excluded from the earlier analysis of 450 to 750 of the donors. An earlier analysis of a few hundred of the donors called V segments functional above 56.7% productive rearrangements and segregating when the between-donor standard deviation exceeded 5%. A statistical classification framework was built to diagnose cytomegalovirus status from the catalog of TCR beta chain sequences. A later analysis assigned V and J genes by comparing TCR nucleotide sequences with IMGT/GENE-DB human TR gene sequences. The TCRdist pipeline was used in a later analysis to assign CDR3 sequences and most-parsimonious VDJ recombination scenarios. In a later analysis, each TCR beta chain was defined by its CDR3 amino acid sequence together with its V-gene family, and reads without a unique V-gene family were excluded. To address suspected cross-contamination and a sequencing artifact, a later analysis removed roughly 640 highly shared, low-generation-probability nucleotide sequences. A later analysis calculated a clonal expansion index for each public chain from normalized within-repertoire ranks of inferred template counts. Generation probabilities in a later analysis came from a VDJ recombination model fitted to out-of-frame rearrangements, and those results were checked against IGoR. A later analysis scored TCR-TCR, TCR-HLA and TCR-CMV co-occurrence with hypergeometric tests, applying a repertoire-size bias correction to TCR pairs. To estimate false discovery rates, a later analysis permuted the HLA or CMV assignments 20 times. A later analysis grouped co-occurring TCRs with DBSCAN, adding TCRdist sequence similarity when clustering within HLA-allele-positive subsets. Repertoires with fewer than 30,000 or more than 120,000 public chains were left out of co-occurrence clustering, as were a handful of repertoires with anomalous nucleotide sharing. Imported from immuneACCESS, the table was reduced by TCRdb to in-frame sequences with V and J called. These copies leave out some clones; in studies compared against another copy, an unresolved V gene accounts for under half, and the cause of the remainder is not known. Clone size and V and J calls were adopted from that table, with D and trimming inferred from the DNA. The sample has approximately 100,000 clones on record, 75% to 85% of them singletons. The ten largest clones take up approximately 10% of the sample.

Remarks on this clone: The antigen it recognizes is unknown. The record has no base qualities; no much larger clone is one base away.

In total, 666 healthy bone marrow donors made up the cohort. All cohort members were sampled while nominally healthy, although unrecorded immune exposures were likely present. The donor tested CMV seropositive and was one of the 289 seropositive cohort members. A peripheral blood sample was collected from each donor, and TCR beta sequencing was performed on peripheral blood mononuclear cells. The Qiagen DNeasy Blood Extraction Kit was used to extract genomic DNA from the blood cell samples. Taken from the germline V gene (reference sequence), the CDR1 and CDR2 loops are PRHDT and FYEKMQ. V lost 2 bases and J lost 2 bases; the stretch between them is 9 bases long. The CDR3 goes from the cysteine to the phenylalanine over 14 residues. Just the 42-base CDR3 DNA is kept, in frame starting at base 1.

Sequencing was performed on PBMCs. Recombination connected TRBV13 to TRBJ1-2; no D segment can be confidently identified. The receptor comes from a man aged 18 to 35 in good health and CMV-seropositive. The sequence in DNA is TGTGCCAGCAGCTTAAGACAATTCAACTATGGCTACACCTTC. It specifies CASSLRQFNYGYTF.